Each of the 30 T cell receptor beta chains below was sequenced from the same sample in a study of T cell responses to AZD1222 COVID-19 vaccine. Repertoires were generated with immunoSEQ multiplex PCR, while TCRdb's copy carries only in-frame clones and drops some. The table shows 110,000 or so clones, with 85% to 90% occurring only once. Material: peripheral blood, obtained 28 days after the second AZD1222 dose. The receptors shown here come from an adult who received the AZD1222 COVID-19 vaccine.

The chain has TRBV7-9 and TRBJ1-5, with 7 bases fitting TRBD1. In germline, CDR1 is SEHNR, CDR2 FQNEAQ (reference sequence). With V trimmed by 4 bases and J by 2 bases, 2 bases remained unmatched. There are 14 residues in the CDR3. This CDR3 reads CASSSQGGNQPQHF. The CDR3 DNA follows: TGTGCCAGCAGCTCCCAGGGGGGCAATCAGCCCCAGCATTTT.

The genes are TRBV7-9 and TRBJ1-1; TRBD1 might be the D (6 bases). Germline CDR1 and CDR2: SEHNR and FQNEAQ (reference sequence). V was trimmed by 2 bases and J by 6 bases, leaving 13 bases between them. There are 14 residues in the CDR3. Here the CDR3 reads CASSLTQGGSEAFF. For the CDR3, the DNA is TGTGCCAGCAGCTTAACACAGGGCGGTTCTGAAGCTTTCTTT.

V is TRBV28 and J is TRBJ2-3; either TRBD1 or TRBD2 may supply D (5 bases each). Per germline, CDR1 MDHEN and CDR2 SYDVKM. The CDR3 is 12 residues long. Trimming cost V 7 bases and J 3 bases, with 8 bases left between them. The CDR3 is CASKGPTDTQYF. The CDR3 nucleotides read TGTGCCAGCAAGGGACCAACAGATACGCAGTATTTT.

The rearrangement joins TRBV28 to TRBJ1-2, with D unclear. This CDR3 is built from 13 residues. Germline V CDR1 and CDR2: MDHEN, SYDVKM. The V gene lost 4 bases and the J gene lost 6 bases, with 12 bases spanning the gap. The CDR3 loop reads CASSSASGDGYTF. As DNA, the CDR3 is TGTGCCAGCAGTTCAGCCTCGGGCGATGGCTACACCTTC.

This sequence joins TRBV7-2 and TRBJ2-7, with D possibly matching TRBD2 (5 bases). The germline V gene has CDR1 SGHTA and CDR2 FQGNSA. V lost 1 base, J lost 4 bases, and 8 bases lay in between. The CDR3 extends over 13 amino acids. The CDR3 protein is CASSLVAGYEQYF. The CDR3 nucleotides are TGTGCCAGCAGCTTAGTTGCGGGTTACGAGCAGTACTTC.

The gene calls are TRBV19 and TRBJ1-4, with D uncertain. Germline V gene data show CDR1 as LNHDA and CDR2 as SQIVND (reference sequence). Trimming took off 5 bases at V and 5 bases at J, with 15 bases between the two ends. The CDR3 runs 15 residues. The chain's CDR3 is CASSSGRIANEKLFF. As DNA, the CDR3 is TGTGCCAGTAGTTCCGGACGGATTGCCAATGAAAAACTGTTTTTT. Supplemented by reference TRBV19 and TRBJ1-4, the full variable domain reads DGGITQSPKYLFRKEGQNVTLSCEQNLNHDAMYWYRQDPGQGLRLIYYSQIVNDFQKGDIAEGYSVSREKKESFPLTVTSAQKNPTAFYLCASSSGRIANEKLFFGSGTQLSVL.

V and J are TRBV7-9 and TRBJ2-4; D is perhaps TRBD1 or TRBD2 (5 bases each). V was pared by 4 bases and J by 2 bases, with 15 bases between. CDR3 length: 16 amino acids. The germline CDR1 and CDR2 sequences are SEHNR and FQNEAQ (reference sequence). Here the CDR3 reads CASSSRDDGSKNIQYF. For the CDR3, the DNA is TGTGCCAGCAGCTCCCGGGACGACGGATCCAAAAACATTCAGTACTTC.

The rearrangement links TRBV18 to TRBJ2-7; D remains unclear. V lost 0 bases and J lost 2, with 8 bases in between. CDR3 length: 14 residues. In germline, CDR1 is KGHSH, CDR2 LQKENI. The CDR3 spells CASSPPVFTYEQYF. In nucleotides, the CDR3 is TGTGCCAGCTCACCACCGGTATTCACCTACGAGCAGTACTTC. The full variable domain, with the rest looked up from reference TRBV18 and TRBJ2-7, is NAGVMQNPRHLVRRRGQEARLRCSPMKGHSHVYWYRQLPEEGLKFMVYLQKENIIDESGMPKERFSAEFPKEGPSILRIQQVVRGDSAAYFCASSPPVFTYEQYFGPGTRLTVT.

The chain uses TRBV30 and TRBJ1-5; D remains ambiguous. The CDR3 is made up of 14 amino acids. Deletions cut 2 bases from V and 5 bases from J, with 13 bases between. Germline V CDR1 and CDR2: GTSNPN, SVGIG (reference sequence). CDR3 in DNA: TGTGCCTGGAGTCTTAATGAAGGCTATCAGCCCCAGCATTTT. Amino acids: CAWSLNEGYQPQHF.

This chain links TRBV19 with TRBJ2-1; TRBD2 agrees at 9 bases. After removal of 5 bases from V and 4 bases from J, the junction contained 12 bases not matched to a gene. The CDR3 extends over 17 amino acids. Germline V CDR1 and CDR2: LNHDA, SQIVND (reference sequence). CDR3 coding DNA: TGTGCCAGTAGTTCCTACTCTAGCGGGAAGGCGTACAATGAGCAGTTCTTC. It specifies CASSSYSSGKAYNEQFF.

This clone was seen a handful of times. This chain joins TRBV5-1 and TRBJ2-2; possibly TRBD2 for D (5 bases). V lost 0 bases, J lost 5 bases, and 8 bases lay in between. The CDR3 sequence is 14 residues long. Germline loops: CDR1 SGHRS, CDR2 YFSETQ. The CDR3 nucleotides are TGCGCCAGCAGCTTGGAACGGGGAACCGGGGAGCTGTTTTTT. It specifies CASSLERGTGELFF. The complete variable domain, with remaining parts taken from reference TRBV5-1 and TRBJ2-2, reads KAGVTQTPRYLIKTRGQQVTLSCSPISGHRSVSWYQQTPGQGLQFLFEYFSETQRNKGNFPGRFSGRQFSNSRSEMNVSTLELGDSALYLCASSLERGTGELFFGEGSRLTVL.

This clone was counted between two and nine times. J is TRBJ2-4 and V is TRBV23-1; D possibly corresponds to TRBD1 (5 bases). TRBV23-1 has ORF status, its function being uncertain. CDR3 length: 14 amino acids. Trimming stripped 6 bases from V and 1 base from J, with 10 bases between. CDR3 amino acids: CASSGYRAKNIQYF. The CDR3 DNA reads as TGCGCCAGCAGCGGGTACAGGGCCAAAAACATTCAGTACTTC.

The chain combines TRBV28 with TRBJ2-1, with a possible D match to TRBD1 (6 bases). V was cut by 2 bases and J by 12 bases, with 14 bases left in between. The germline gives CDR1 MDHEN, CDR2 SYDVKM. The CDR3 length is 13 residues. CDR3 sequence (DNA): TGTGCCAGCAGTTTAGGGGGCCAACCCCCGCAGTTCTTC. It translates to CASSLGGQPPQFF.

V gene TRBV27 combines with J gene TRBJ1-4; D uncertain. Germline values: CDR1 MNHEY, CDR2 SMNVEV (reference sequence). The CDR3 runs 13 residues. Trimming removed 8 bases from V and 0 bases from J, with 7 bases in between. CDR3 region: CASRRTTNEKLFF. CDR3 sequence (DNA): TGTGCCAGCCGAAGAACAACTAATGAAAAACTGTTTTTT.

The chain recombines TRBV2 with TRBJ2-5, with no clear D. CDR1 and CDR2 from the germline V gene are SNHLY and FYNNEI. This CDR3 comprises 11 residues. V was clipped by 7 bases and J by 2 bases, with 5 bases between them. The CDR3 region is CASIFQETQYF. The DNA of the CDR3 is TGTGCCAGCATCTTTCAAGAGACCCAGTACTTC.

This clone was found once. J is TRBJ2-3 and V is TRBV7-9, with 9 bases identical to TRBD1. The germline V gene has CDR1 SEHNR and CDR2 FQNEAQ (reference sequence). The CDR3 is made up of 16 amino acids. After removal of 5 bases from V and 2 bases from J, the junction contained 8 bases not matched to a gene. The CDR3 nucleotides are TGTGCCAGCAGCGACGGGACAGGGCAATTCACAGATACGCAGTATTTT. Encoded protein: CASSDGTGQFTDTQYF.

The rearrangement uses TRBV28 and TRBJ1-1, with D maybe TRBD1 (6 bases). This CDR3 spans 12 amino acids. Germline CDR1 MDHEN, CDR2 SYDVKM. The germline V and J ends were trimmed by 3 bases and 10 bases, with 12 bases remaining between them. The CDR3 nucleotides are TGTGCCAGCAGTTTGGGGGCCAGGGTAGCTTTCTTT. Translating it yields CASSLGARVAFF.

Turning to this clone: An end of the junction differs from the germline gene, which may be a read error. This chain uses TRBV6-1 with TRBJ1-2, with D tentatively TRBD1 (5 bases). The CDR3 has 11 residues. Germline V CDR1 and CDR2: MNHNS, SASEGT. CDR3 protein: CASSEWTRYFF. As DNA, the CDR3 is TGTGCCAGCAGTGAGTGGACAAGGTATTTCTTC.

The rearrangement uses TRBV6-5 and TRBJ2-3, with D possibly being TRBD2 (6 bases). This CDR3 contains 13 residues. V gave up 11 bases and J gave up 5 bases, with 17 bases separating them. Germline V gene sequence: CDR1 MNHEY, CDR2 SVGAGI. The CDR3 bases are TGTGCCGGCCAACGGGACTTGGTAGATACGCAGTATTTT. This gives the protein CAGQRDLVDTQYF.

The CDR3 spells CASMGGTGLNQPQHF. In DNA form, the CDR3 reads TGTGCCAGCATGGGGGGGACAGGACTCAATCAGCCCCAGCATTTT. J is TRBJ1-5 and V is TRBV28; 8 nucleotides line up with TRBD1. Germline V gives CDR1 MDHEN, CDR2 SYDVKM. The CDR3 contains 15 residues. After removal of 7 bases from V and 3 bases from J, the junction contained 8 bases not matched to a gene.

The V and J genes are TRBV27 and TRBJ2-7; 10 nucleotides match TRBD2. From germline, CDR1 is MNHEY and CDR2 SMNVEV (reference sequence). The junction had 8 bases not matched to a gene; V was cut back by 5 bases and J by 7 bases. This CDR3 is built from 14 residues. CDR3: CASSGSGRAGEQYF. CDR3 nucleotide sequence: TGTGCCAGCAGTGGAAGCGGGAGGGCGGGAGAGCAGTACTTC.

The chain combines TRBV28 with TRBJ2-7, with TRBD1 matching over 7 bases. Germline assignment: CDR1 MDHEN and CDR2 SYDVKM. Unmatched junction bases numbered 6, after V lost 7 bases and J lost 0 bases. The CDR3 sequence is 14 residues long. CDR3 nucleotides: TGTGCCAGCACCTTGACAGGGAGCTCCTACGAGCAGTACTTC. Its translation: CASTLTGSSYEQYF.

On this clone: At one boundary the junction diverges from the germline segment, which might be a read error. The chain uses TRBV30 and TRBJ1-2; the D gene is possibly TRBD1 (5 bases). CDR3 length equals 12 residues. The V gene's germline CDR1 is GTSNPN and CDR2 SVGIG (reference sequence). As DNA, the CDR3 is TGTGCCTGGAGTGTGATGGGACCTCGAAGCTCCTTC. It codes for CAWSVMGPRSSF.

This clone came up a few times. The CDR3 loop is CASSPAIRDTDTQYF. The DNA of the CDR3 is TGTGCCAGCTCACCCGCTATCCGGGACACAGATACGCAGTATTTT. The V call is TRBV18, the J call TRBJ2-3, with a weak D call TRBD2 (5 bases). Germline CDR1 KGHSH, CDR2 LQKENI. The CDR3 extends over 15 amino acids. The V and J ends lost 3 bases and 2 bases respectively, with 12 bases between them.

The gene calls are TRBV6-6 and TRBJ2-7; TRBD2 agrees at 12 bases. V lost 5 bases and J lost 5; bases outside the gene matches: 1. This CDR3 has 13 residues. From germline, CDR1 is MNHNY and CDR2 SVGAGI (reference sequence). The CDR3 spells CASSLAGGDEQYF. The DNA of the CDR3 is TGTGCCAGCAGTCTAGCGGGAGGGGACGAGCAGTACTTC.

The chain joins TRBV7-9 to TRBJ2-7; D gene unclear. The V and J ends lost 5 bases and 2 bases respectively, with 10 bases between them. The CDR3 consists of 13 residues. Germline-derived CDR1 and CDR2 are SEHNR and FQNEAQ (reference sequence). As DNA, the CDR3 is TGTGCCAGCAGCCCCAGACAAACCTACGAGCAGTACTTC. This gives the protein CASSPRQTYEQYF. Full variable domain (rest looked up from reference TRBV7-9 and TRBJ2-7): DTGVSQNPRHKITKRGQNVTFRCDPISEHNRLYWYRQTLGQGPEFLTYFQNEAQLEKSRLLSDRFSAERPKGSFSTLEIQRTEQGDSAMYLCASSPRQTYEQYFGPGTRLTVT.

The gene calls are TRBV10-2 and TRBJ1-4, with D hard to call. V was cut by 6 bases and J by 6 bases, with 11 bases left in between. The V gene's germline CDR1 is WSHSY and CDR2 SAAADI. This CDR3 spans 13 amino acids. The CDR3 reads CASSRPTDEKLFF. CDR3 coding DNA: TGCGCCAGCAGCCGGCCCACGGATGAAAAACTGTTTTTT.

Here the CDR3 reads CATSRGVDSGSSYEQYF. CDR3 DNA: TGTGCCACCAGCAGAGGCGTGGATAGCGGGAGCAGCTACGAGCAGTACTTC. The chain has TRBV15 and TRBJ2-7, with 9 bases lining up with TRBD2. The V segment lost 1 base and the J segment 3 bases; nucleotides outside the gene matches: 10. Germline CDR1 is LNHNV and CDR2 is YYDKDF (reference sequence). CDR3 length equals 17 residues.

The genes are TRBV28 and TRBJ2-3; 9 nucleotides match TRBD1. Germline loops: CDR1 MDHEN, CDR2 SYDVKM. This CDR3 comprises 17 residues. Losses at the gene ends were 6 bases for V and 2 bases for J; bases not matched to a gene: 12. CDR3 sequence: CASSPLTGGFITDTQYF. DNA of the CDR3: TGTGCCAGCAGCCCTCTGACAGGGGGGTTTATCACAGATACGCAGTATTTT. Full variable domain (rest looked up from reference TRBV28 and TRBJ2-3): DVKVTQSSRYLVKRTGEKVFLECVQDMDHENMFWYRQDPGLGLRLIYFSYDVKMKEKGDIPEGYSVSREKKERFSLILESASTNQTSMYLCASSPLTGGFITDTQYFGPGTRLTVL.

The chain joins TRBV15 to TRBJ2-1; D is possibly TRBD2 (5 bases). The CDR3 has 16 amino acids. From germline, CDR1 is LNHNV and CDR2 YYDKDF (reference sequence). With 5 bases removed from V and 5 bases from J, the gap between germline ends came to 19 bases. The CDR3 coding sequence is TGTGCCACCAGCGATCCGACTAACAAGGGAAACAATGAGCAGTTCTTC. Its translation is CATSDPTNKGNNEQFF.